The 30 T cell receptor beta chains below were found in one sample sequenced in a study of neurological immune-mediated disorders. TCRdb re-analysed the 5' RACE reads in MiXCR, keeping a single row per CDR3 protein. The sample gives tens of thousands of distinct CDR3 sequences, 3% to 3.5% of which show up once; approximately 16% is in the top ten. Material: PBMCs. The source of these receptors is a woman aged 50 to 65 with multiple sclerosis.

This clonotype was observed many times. CDR3 in DNA: TGCGCCAGCGGGGTCGAACCATACACTGAAGCTTTCTTT. Translation gives CASGVEPYTEAFF. The genes are TRBV5-1 and TRBJ1-1, with no clear D. CDR1 is SGHRS and CDR2 is YFSETQ in the germline V gene. V was trimmed by 7 bases and J by 3 bases, leaving 13 bases between them. The CDR3 sequence is 13 residues long. The entire variable domain, with the rest obtained from reference TRBV5-1 and TRBJ1-1, is as follows: KAGVTQTPRYLIKTRGQQVTLSCSPISGHRSVSWYQQTPGQGLQFLFEYFSETQRNKGNFPGRFSGRQFSNSRSEMNVSTLELGDSALYLCASGVEPYTEAFFGQGTRLTVV.

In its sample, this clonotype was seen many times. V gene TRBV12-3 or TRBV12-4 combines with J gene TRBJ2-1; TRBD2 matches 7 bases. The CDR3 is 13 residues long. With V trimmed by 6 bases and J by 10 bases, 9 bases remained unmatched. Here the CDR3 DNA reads TGTGCCAGCAGCCCAACTAGCGTCGGGGAGCAGTTCTTC. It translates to CASSPTSVGEQFF.

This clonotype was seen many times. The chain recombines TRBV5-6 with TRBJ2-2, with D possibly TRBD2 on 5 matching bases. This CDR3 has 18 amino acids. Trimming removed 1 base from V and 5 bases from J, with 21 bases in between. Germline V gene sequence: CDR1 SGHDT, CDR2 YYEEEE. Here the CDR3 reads CASSLFGDEAGGTGELFF. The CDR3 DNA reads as TGTGCCAGCAGCTTGTTTGGTGATGAGGCAGGAGGTACCGGGGAGCTGTTTTTT.

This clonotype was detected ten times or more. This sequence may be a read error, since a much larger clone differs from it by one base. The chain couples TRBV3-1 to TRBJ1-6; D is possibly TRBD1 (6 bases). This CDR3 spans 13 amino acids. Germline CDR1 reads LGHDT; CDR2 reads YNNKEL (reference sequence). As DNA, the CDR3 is TGTGCCAGCAGCCATCCAGGGGACTCACCCCTCAACTTT. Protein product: CASSHPGDSPLNF.

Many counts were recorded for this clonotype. Here the CDR3 reads CSASYLGGATEAFF. The CDR3 DNA sequence: TGCAGTGCTAGTTACCTGGGAGGGGCCACTGAAGCTTTCTTT. The V gene is TRBV20-1, the J gene TRBJ1-1; maybe TRBD1 (5 bases). This CDR3 spans 14 amino acids. Trimming pared 3 bases from V and 4 bases from J, leaving 15 bases between. Germline CDR1 and CDR2: DFQATT and SNEGSKA (reference sequence).

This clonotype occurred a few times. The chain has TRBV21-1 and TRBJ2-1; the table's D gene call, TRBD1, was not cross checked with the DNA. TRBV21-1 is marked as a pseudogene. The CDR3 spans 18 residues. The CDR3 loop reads CASSKRGSGPGPYNEQFF. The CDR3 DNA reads TGTGCCAGCAGCAAACGTGGGTCAGGGCCGGGACCCTACAATGAGCAGTTCTTC.

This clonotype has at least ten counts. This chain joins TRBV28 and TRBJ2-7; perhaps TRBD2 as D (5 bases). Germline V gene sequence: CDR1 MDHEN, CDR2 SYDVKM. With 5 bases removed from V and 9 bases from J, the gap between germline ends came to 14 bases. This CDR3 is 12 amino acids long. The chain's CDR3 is CASSTGLRGQYF. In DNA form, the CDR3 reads TGTGCCAGCAGTACCGGTCTCCGGGGGCAGTACTTC. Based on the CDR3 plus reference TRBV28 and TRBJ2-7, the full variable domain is DVKVTQSSRYLVKRTGEKVFLECVQDMDHENMFWYRQDPGLGLRLIYFSYDVKMKEKGDIPEGYSVSREKKERFSLILESASTNQTSMYLCASSTGLRGQYFGPGTRLTVT.

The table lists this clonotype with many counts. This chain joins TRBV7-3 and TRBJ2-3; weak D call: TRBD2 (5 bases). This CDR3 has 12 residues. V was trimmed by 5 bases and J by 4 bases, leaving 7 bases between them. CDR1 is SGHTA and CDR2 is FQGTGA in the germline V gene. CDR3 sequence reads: CASSAGADTQYF. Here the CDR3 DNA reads TGTGCCAGCAGCGCCGGGGCAGATACGCAGTATTTT.

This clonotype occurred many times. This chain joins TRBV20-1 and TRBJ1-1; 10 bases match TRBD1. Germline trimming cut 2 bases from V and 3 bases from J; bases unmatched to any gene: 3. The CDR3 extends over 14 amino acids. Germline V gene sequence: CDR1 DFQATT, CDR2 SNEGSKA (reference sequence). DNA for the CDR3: TGCAGTGCTAGACGCGGACAGGGGGACACTGAAGCTTTCTTT. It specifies CSARRGQGDTEAFF.

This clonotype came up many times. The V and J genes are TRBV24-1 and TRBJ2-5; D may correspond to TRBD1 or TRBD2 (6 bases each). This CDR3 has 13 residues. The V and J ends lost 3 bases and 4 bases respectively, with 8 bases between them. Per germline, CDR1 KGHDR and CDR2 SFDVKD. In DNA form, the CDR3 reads TGTGCCACCAGTGATGGAGGGGGAGAGACCCAGTACTTC. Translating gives CATSDGGGETQYF.

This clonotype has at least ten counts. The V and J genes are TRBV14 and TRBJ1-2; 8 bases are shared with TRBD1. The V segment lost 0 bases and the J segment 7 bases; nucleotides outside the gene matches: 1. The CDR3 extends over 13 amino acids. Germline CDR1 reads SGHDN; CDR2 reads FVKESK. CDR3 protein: CASSQETGAGYTF. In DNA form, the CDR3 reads TGTGCCAGCAGCCAAGAGACAGGGGCTGGCTACACCTTC.

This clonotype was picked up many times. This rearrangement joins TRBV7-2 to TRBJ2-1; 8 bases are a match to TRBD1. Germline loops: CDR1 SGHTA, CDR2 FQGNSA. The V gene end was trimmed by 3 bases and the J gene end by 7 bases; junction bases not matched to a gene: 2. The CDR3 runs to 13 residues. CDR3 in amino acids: CASSFHRGNEQFF. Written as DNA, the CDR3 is TGTGCCAGCAGCTTCCACAGGGGGAATGAGCAGTTCTTC.

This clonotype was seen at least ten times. The CDR3 DNA follows: TGCAGTGCTAGAGATTCCGGACAGGGCAGGGGAAACACCATATATTTT. Residues: CSARDSGQGRGNTIYF. The V call is TRBV20-1, the J call TRBJ1-3; TRBD1 agrees at 8 bases. Germline assignment: CDR1 DFQATT and CDR2 SNEGSKA (reference sequence). J lost 4 bases, V lost 0 bases, and 8 bases had no gene match. This CDR3 is built from 16 residues.

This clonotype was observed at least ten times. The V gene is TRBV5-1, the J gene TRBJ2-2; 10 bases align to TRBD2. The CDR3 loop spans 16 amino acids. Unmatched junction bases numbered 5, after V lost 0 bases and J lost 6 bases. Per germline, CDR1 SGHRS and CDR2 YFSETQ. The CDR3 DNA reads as TGCGCCAGCAGCTTGGTTGCTAGCGGGAGCTCCGGGGAGCTGTTTTTT. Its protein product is CASSLVASGSSGELFF.

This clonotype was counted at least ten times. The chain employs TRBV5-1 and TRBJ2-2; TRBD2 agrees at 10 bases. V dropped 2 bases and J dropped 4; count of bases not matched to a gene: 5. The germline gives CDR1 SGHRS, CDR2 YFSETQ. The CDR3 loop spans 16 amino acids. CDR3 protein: CASSLRTSGATGELFF. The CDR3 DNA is TGCGCCAGCAGCTTAAGGACTAGCGGAGCCACCGGGGAGCTGTTTTTT.

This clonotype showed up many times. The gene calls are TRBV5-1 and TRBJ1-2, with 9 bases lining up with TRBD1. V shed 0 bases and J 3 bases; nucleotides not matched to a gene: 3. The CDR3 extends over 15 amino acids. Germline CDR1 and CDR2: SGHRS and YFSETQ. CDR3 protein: CASSLVGQGDYGYTF. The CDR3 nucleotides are TGCGCCAGCAGCTTGGTGGGACAGGGAGACTATGGCTACACCTTC. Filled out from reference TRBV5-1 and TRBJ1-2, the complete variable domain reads KAGVTQTPRYLIKTRGQQVTLSCSPISGHRSVSWYQQTPGQGLQFLFEYFSETQRNKGNFPGRFSGRQFSNSRSEMNVSTLELGDSALYLCASSLVGQGDYGYTFGSGTRLTVV.

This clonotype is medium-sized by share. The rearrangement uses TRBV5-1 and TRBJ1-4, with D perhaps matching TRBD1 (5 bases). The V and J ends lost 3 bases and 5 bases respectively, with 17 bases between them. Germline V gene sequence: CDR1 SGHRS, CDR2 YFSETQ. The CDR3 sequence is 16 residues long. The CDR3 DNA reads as TGCGCCAGCAGCTCAGAATACGGGACGGAGAATGAAAAACTGTTTTTT. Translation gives CASSSEYGTENEKLFF.

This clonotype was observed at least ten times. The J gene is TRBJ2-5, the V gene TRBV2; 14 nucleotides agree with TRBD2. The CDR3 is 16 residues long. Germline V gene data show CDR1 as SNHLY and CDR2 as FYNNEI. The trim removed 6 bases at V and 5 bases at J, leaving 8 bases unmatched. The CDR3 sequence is CASRPGTSGGRETQYF. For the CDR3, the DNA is TGTGCCAGCAGGCCCGGGACTAGCGGGGGACGTGAGACCCAGTACTTC.

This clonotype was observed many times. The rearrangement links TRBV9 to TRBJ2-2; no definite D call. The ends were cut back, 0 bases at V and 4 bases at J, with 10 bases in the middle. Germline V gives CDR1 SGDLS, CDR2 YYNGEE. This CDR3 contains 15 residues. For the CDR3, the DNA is TGTGCCAGCAGCGTAGTTGAGGTTGGCACCGGGGAGCTGTTTTTT. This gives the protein CASSVVEVGTGELFF. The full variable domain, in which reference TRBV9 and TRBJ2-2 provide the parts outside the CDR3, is DSGVTQTPKHLITATGQRVTLRCSPRSGDLSVYWYQQSLDQGLQFLIQYYNGEERAKGNILERFSAQQFPDLHSELNLSSLELGDSALYFCASSVVEVGTGELFFGEGSRLTVL.

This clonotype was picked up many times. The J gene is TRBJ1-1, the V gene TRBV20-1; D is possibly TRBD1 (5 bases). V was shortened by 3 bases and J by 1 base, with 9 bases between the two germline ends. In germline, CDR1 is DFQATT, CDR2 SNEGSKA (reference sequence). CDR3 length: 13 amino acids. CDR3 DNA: TGCAGTGCTAGTTCAGGGCCGAACACTGAAGCTTTCTTT. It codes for CSASSGPNTEAFF.

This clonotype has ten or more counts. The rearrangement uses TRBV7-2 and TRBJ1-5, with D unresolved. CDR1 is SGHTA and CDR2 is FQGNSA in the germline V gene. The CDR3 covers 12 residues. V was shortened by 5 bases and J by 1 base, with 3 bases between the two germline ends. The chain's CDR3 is CASSRSNQPQHF. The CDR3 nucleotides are TGTGCCAGCAGCCGGAGCAATCAGCCCCAGCATTTT.

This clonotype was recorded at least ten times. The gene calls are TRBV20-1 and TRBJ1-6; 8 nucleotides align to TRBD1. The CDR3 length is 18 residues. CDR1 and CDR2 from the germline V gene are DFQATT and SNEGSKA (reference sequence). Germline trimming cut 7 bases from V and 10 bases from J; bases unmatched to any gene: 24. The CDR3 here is CSVGSRQGISWGNSPLHF. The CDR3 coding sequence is TGCAGTGTAGGATCGCGACAGGGGATTAGTTGGGGAAACTCACCCCTCCACTTT.

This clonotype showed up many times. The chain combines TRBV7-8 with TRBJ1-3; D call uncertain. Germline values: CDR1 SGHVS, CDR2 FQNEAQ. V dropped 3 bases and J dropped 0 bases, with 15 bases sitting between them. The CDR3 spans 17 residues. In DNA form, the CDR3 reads TGTGCCAGCAGCTTTAAGGCGGCACAGCCCTCTGGAAACACCATATATTTT. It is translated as CASSFKAAQPSGNTIYF.

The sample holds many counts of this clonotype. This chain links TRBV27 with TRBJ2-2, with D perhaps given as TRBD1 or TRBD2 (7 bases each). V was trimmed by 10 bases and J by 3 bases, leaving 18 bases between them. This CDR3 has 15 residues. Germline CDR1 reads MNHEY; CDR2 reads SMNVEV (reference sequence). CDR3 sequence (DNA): TGTGCCACCAATTACAGGGGAGGGGACACCGGGGAGCTGTTTTTT. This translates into CATNYRGGDTGELFF.

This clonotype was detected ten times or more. The DNA for the CDR3 is TGTGCCAGCAGTTTTGGTTTAGCCACCTACGAGCAGTACGTC. It translates to CASSFGLATYEQYV. This rearrangement joins TRBV12-3 or TRBV12-4 to TRBJ2-7, with D unresolved. Deletions cut 3 bases from V and 2 bases from J, with 11 bases between. This CDR3 comprises 14 residues.

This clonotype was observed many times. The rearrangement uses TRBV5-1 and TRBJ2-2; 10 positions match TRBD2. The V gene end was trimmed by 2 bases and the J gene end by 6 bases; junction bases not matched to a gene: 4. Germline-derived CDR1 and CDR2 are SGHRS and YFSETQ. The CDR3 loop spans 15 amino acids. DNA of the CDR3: TGCGCCAGCAGCTTTACAGCGGGAGGGTCCGGGGAGCTGTTTTTT. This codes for CASSFTAGGSGELFF.

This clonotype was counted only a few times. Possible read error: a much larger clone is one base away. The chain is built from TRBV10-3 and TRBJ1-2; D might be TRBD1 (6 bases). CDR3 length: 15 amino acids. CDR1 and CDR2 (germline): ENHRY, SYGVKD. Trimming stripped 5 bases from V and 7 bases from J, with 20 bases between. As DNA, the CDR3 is TGTGCCATCAGTACCTACCTCGGACAGTCGCCTGGCTACACCTTC. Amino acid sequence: CAISTYLGQSPGYTF.

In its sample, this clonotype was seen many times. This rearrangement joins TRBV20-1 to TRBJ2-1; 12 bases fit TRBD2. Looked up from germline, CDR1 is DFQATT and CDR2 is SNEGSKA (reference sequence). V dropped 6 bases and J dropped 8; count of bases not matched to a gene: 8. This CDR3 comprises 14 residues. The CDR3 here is CSASLAGGRDEQFF. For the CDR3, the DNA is TGCAGTGCGTCACTAGCGGGGGGCCGTGATGAGCAGTTCTTC.

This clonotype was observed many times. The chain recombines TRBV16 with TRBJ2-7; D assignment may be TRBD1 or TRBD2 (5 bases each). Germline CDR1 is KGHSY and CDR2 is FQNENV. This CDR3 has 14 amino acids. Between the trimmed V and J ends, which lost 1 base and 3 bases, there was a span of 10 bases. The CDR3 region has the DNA TGTGCCAGCAGCCAATTCGCAGGGAGCTACGAGCAGTACTTC. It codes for CASSQFAGSYEQYF.

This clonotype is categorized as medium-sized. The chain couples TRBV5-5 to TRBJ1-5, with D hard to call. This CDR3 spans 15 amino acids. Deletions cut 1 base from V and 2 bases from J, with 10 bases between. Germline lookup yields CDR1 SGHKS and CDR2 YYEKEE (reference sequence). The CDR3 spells CASSLWAGGNQPQHF. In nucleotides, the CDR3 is TGTGCCAGCAGCTTGTGGGCAGGAGGCAATCAGCCCCAGCATTTT.